This T cell receptor (beta chain) comes out of a study of blood T cell repertoires in COVID-19. Across the study: The study drew acute and convalescent COVID-19 samples from the United States, Italy and Spain. T cells, B-cell-depleted T cells, or PBMCs provided the cDNA or gDNA that served as material.

As originally analysed: Amplified reference gene primers provided the basis for estimating nucleated cell counts. The method was immunoSEQ multiplex PCR; TCRdb's version includes in-frame clones alone and lacks a portion of them. The V and J calls and clone size are taken from that table; D and trimming were inferred from the DNA. The top ten clones hold around 4.2% of a sample with about 66,000 clones, roughly 88% of them seen once. The V and J ends lost 4 bases and 3 bases respectively, with 15 bases between them. The germline V gene has CDR1 SGHTA and CDR2 FQGNSA. CDR3 length: 15 amino acids. Sequenced material: peripheral blood. The chain is built from TRBV7-2 and TRBJ2-5, with D possibly being TRBD2 (7 bases). The sequence derives from a man in his 70s with acute or convalescent COVID-19. CDR3 coding DNA: TGTGCCAGCAGCTACCGGGGGGCTATCAAAGAGACCCAGTACTTC. Its protein is CASSYRGAIKETQYF.